This TCR beta chain was recorded in a study of cytomegalovirus exposure and HLA in healthy donors. A multiplex PCR was run with 60 Vbeta primers and 13 Jbeta primers. Assay used: immunoSEQ multiplex PCR; TCRdb lists only in-frame clones, some missing. This table has about 160,000 clones, approximately 80% appearing once. General study findings and limits: When analyzed later, the rates of TCR association showed variation by HLA locus, with DRB1 the most and HLA-C the fewest. Apart from CMV serostatus, no immune exposure information was available.

The CDR3 totals 13 residues. V shed 4 bases and J shed 4 bases, with 9 bases lying between them. CDR1 and CDR2 (germline): SGHNT, YYREEE (reference sequence). Details on this clone: What it binds is unknown.

The sample comprised PBMCs. The clonotype comes from a man aged 18 to 35 in good health and CMV-seropositive. V usage is TRBV5-4 and J usage is TRBJ2-1; D is unclear. The CDR3 reads CASSTGAYNEQFF. CDR3 DNA sequence: TGTGCCAGCAGCACCGGAGCTTACAATGAGCAGTTCTTC.